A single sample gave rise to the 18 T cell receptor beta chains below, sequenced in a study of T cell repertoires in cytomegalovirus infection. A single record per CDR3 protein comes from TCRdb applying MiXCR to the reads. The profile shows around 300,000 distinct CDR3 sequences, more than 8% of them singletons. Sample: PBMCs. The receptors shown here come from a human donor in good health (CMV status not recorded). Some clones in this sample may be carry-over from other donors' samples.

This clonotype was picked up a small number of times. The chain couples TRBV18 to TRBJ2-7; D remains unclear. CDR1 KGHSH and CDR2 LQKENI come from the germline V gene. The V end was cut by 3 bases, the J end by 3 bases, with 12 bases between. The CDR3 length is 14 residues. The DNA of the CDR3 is TGTGCCAGCTCACCGGGAACACCTCGCTACGAGCAGTACTTC. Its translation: CASSPGTPRYEQYF.

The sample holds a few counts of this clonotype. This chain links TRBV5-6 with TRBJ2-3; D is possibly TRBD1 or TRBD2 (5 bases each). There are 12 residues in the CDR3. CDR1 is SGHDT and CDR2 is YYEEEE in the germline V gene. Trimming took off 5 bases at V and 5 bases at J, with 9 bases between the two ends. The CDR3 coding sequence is TGTGCCAGCAGTCGGGGCAAAGATACGCAGTATTTT. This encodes CASSRGKDTQYF.

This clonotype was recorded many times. CDR3 sequence: CASSLDFESGGRYNEQFF. The CDR3 DNA follows: TGTGCCAGCAGTTTAGATTTCGAAAGCGGGGGGCGTTACAATGAGCAGTTCTTC. This sequence joins TRBV12-3 or TRBV12-4 and TRBJ2-1; TRBD2 matches at 9 bases. J was trimmed by 4 bases and V by 1 base; bases with no gene match: 11. The CDR3 is made up of 18 amino acids.

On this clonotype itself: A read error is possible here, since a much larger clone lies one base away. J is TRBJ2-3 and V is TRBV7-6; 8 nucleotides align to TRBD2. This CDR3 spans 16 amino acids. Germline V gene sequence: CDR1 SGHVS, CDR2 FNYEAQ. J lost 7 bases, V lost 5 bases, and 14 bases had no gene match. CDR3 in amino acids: CASSPLNGGAMYTQYF. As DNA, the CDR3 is TGTGCCAGCAGCCCCCTTAACGGGGGGGCCATGTATACGCAGTATTTT.

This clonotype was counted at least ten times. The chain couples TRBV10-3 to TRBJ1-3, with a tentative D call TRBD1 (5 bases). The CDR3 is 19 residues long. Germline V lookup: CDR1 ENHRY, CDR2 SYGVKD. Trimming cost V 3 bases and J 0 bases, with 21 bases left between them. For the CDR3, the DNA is TGTGCCATCAGTGACCTGACCCGCGGGGGTAGATTCTCTGGAAACACCATATATTTT. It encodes CAISDLTRGGRFSGNTIYF.

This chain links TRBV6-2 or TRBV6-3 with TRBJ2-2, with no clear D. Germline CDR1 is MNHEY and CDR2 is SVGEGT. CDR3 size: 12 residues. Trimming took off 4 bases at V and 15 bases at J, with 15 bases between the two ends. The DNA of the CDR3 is TGTGCCAGCAGTTCGGGTCAGACGTGGTTGTTTTTT. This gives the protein CASSSGQTWLFF.

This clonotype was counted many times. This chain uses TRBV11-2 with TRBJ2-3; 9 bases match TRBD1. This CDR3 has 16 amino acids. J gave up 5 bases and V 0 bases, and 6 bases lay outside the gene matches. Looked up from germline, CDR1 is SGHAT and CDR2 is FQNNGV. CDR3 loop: CASSLEYRGRLDTQYF. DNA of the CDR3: TGTGCCAGCAGCTTAGAATACAGGGGGCGCCTAGATACGCAGTATTTT. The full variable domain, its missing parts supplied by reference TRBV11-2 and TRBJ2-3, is EAGVAQSPRYKIIEKRQSVAFWCNPISGHATLYWYQQILGQGPKLLIQFQNNGVVDDSQLPKDRFSAERLKGVDSTLKIQPAKLEDSAVYLCASSLEYRGRLDTQYFGPGTRLTVL.

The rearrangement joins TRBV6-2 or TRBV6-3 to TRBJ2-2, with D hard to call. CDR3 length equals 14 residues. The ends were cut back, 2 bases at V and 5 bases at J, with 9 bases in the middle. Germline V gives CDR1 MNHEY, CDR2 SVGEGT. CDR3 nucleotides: TGTGCCAGCAGTTACCCTCGACGGACCGGGGAGCTGTTTTTT. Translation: CASSYPRRTGELFF.

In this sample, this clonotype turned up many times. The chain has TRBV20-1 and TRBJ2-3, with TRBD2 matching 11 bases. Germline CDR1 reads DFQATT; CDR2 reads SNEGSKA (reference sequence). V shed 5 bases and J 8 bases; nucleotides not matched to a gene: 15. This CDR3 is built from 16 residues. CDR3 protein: CSAGVTSGTRIGTQYF. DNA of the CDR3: TGCAGTGCTGGGGTGACTAGCGGGACCCGTATCGGTACGCAGTATTTT.

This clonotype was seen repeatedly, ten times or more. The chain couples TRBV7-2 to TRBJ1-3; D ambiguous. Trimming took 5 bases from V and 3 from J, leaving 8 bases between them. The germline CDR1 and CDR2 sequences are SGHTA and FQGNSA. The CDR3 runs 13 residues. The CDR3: CASSPSFGNTIYF. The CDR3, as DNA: TGTGCCAGCAGCCCCAGCTTTGGAAACACCATATATTTT. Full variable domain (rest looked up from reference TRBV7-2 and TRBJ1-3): GAGVSQSPSNKVTEKGKDVELRCDPISGHTALYWYRQSLGQGLEFLIYFQGNSAPDKSGLPSDRFSAERTGGSVSTLTIQRTQQEDSAVYLCASSPSFGNTIYFGEGSWLTVV.

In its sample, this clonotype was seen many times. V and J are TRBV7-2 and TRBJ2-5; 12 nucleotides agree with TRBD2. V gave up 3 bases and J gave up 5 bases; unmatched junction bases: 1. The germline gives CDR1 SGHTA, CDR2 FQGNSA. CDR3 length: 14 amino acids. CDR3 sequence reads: CASSFGLAGETQYF. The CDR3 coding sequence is TGTGCCAGCAGCTTCGGACTAGCGGGGGAGACCCAGTACTTC. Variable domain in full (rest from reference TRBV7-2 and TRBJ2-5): GAGVSQSPSNKVTEKGKDVELRCDPISGHTALYWYRQSLGQGLEFLIYFQGNSAPDKSGLPSDRFSAERTGGSVSTLTIQRTQQEDSAVYLCASSFGLAGETQYFGPGTRLLVL.

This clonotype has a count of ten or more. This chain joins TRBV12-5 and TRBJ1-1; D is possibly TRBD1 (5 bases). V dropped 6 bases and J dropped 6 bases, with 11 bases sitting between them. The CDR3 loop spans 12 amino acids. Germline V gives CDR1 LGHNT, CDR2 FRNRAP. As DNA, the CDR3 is TGTGCTAGTGGCCGCAGAGGGGCTGAAGCTTTCTTT. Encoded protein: CASGRRGAEAFF.

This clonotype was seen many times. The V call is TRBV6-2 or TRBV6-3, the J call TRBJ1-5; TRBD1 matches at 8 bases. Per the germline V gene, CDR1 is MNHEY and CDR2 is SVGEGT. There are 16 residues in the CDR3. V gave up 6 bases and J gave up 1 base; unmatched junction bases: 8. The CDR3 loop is CASRRGQAGSNQPQHF. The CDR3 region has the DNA TGTGCCAGCAGACGGGGACAGGCCGGGAGCAATCAGCCCCAGCATTTT.

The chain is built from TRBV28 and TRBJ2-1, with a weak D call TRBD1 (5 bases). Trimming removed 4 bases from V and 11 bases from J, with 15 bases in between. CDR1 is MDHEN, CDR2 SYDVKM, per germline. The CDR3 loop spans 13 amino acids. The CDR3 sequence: CASSSPSKGKQFF. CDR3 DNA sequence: TGTGCCAGCAGTTCCCCCTCTAAGGGGAAGCAGTTCTTC.

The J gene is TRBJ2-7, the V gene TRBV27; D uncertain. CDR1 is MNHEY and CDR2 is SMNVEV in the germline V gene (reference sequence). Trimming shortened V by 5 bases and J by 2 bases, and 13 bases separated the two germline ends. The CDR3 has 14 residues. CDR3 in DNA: TGTGCCAGCAGTCCTCGTCTCGGAGCCTACGAGCAGTACTTC. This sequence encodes CASSPRLGAYEQYF.

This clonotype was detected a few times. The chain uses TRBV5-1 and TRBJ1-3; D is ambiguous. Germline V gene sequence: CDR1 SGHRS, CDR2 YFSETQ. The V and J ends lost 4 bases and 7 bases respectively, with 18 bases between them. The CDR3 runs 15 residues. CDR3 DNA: TGCGCCAGCAGCATAGGACCCGATCCGAGGAACACCATATATTTT. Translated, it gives CASSIGPDPRNTIYF.

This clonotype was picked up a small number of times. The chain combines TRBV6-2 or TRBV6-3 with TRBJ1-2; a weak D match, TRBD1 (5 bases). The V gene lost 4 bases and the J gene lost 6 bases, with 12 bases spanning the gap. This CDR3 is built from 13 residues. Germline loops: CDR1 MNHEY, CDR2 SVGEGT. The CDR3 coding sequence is TGTGCCAGCAGTTCGGGACCGGTGCATGGCTACACCTTC. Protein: CASSSGPVHGYTF.

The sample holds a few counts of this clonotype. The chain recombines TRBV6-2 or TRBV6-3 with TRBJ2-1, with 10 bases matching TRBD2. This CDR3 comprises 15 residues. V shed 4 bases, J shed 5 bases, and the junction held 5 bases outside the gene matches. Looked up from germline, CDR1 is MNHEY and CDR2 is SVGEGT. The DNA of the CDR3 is TGTGCCAGCAGTTTGGGAGCGGGGGGGCACAATGAGCAGTTCTTC. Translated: CASSLGAGGHNEQFF.